This section outlines one T cell receptor (beta chain) sequence together with its context. The antigen it binds to is not known. No base qualities exist here, and no much larger clone lies one base off it. This specimen comes from a study of cytomegalovirus exposure and HLA in healthy donors (dated by TCRdb to 2017 to 2019). About the full investigation: A later analysis indicated that the 110 or so validation repertoires were generated on the platform also employed for the 700 or so repertoires of the first cohort. The study combined high-throughput TCR immunosequencing, statistical association of individual TCRs with disease status, and machine learning to predict cytomegalovirus infection status. A separate validation cohort of 100 to 150 different subjects was used in addition to the roughly 670-subject first cohort. The study aimed to test whether cataloging public T cell receptors could reveal signatures of past pathogen exposure.

The CDR3 runs 11 residues from the cysteine to the phenylalanine. The only DNA kept is the CDR3, 33 bases in frame from the first base. CDR1 and CDR2 are read off the germline V gene as SQVTM and ANQGSEA. Cut back by 5 bases and 4 bases, the V and J ends lie 9 bases apart. Separate from the approximately 730-subject first cohort, the validation cohort of 95 to 150 subjects was the group to which the donors belonged. Beyond this particular receptor, the publication reports: Cytomegalovirus status was reported to be diagnosed by the classifier with high specificity and sensitivity in both the original and validation cohorts. The study listed 164 TCR beta chains as associated with cytomegalovirus. In vitro tests confirmed that a few of the cytomegalovirus-associated TCR beta chains recognize cytomegalovirus antigens. In a later analysis, TCRs clustered in the first cohort were found to also tend to co-occur in the roughly 110 validation repertoires, with about 94% of cluster scores above 0. Across donors, most TCR sequences were observed very rarely, whereas some public TCRs were present in many individuals. According to the authors, the approach could potentially be generalized to other disease states and immunological phenotypes. The validation cohort had no HLA typing available for a later analysis, so co-occurrence within that cohort was assessed over all 120 or so repertoires.

Receptors were amplified or captured by the immunoSEQ multiplex PCR assay. The authors' analysis ran thus. A statistical classification framework was built to diagnose cytomegalovirus status from the catalog of TCR beta chain sequences. What TCRdb holds here is the immuneACCESS table cut down to in-frame rearrangements. Part of the clones is not present; checked against another copy, under half of the missing clones reflect an unresolved V gene, and the others are unexplained. V and J calls and clone size are as listed in that table; D and trimming were resolved from the DNA. The sample records 150,000 or so clones, roughly nine tenths of which are singletons. The ten largest account for less than 3.5% of the sample.

The source of this sequence is a man aged 18-30 years in good health and CMV-seropositive. The sequence joins TRBV29-1 to TRBJ2-7, and TRBD1 may be the D gene, going by 5 matching bases. The material sequenced was PBMCs. CDR3 loop: CSVSRAYEQYF. DNA sequence: TGCAGCGTTTCCAGGGCGTACGAGCAGTACTTC.